One and the same sample provided the 29 T cell receptor beta chains below, sequenced in a study of prognosis after radiotherapy for stage I lung cancer. Amplification of TCR beta CDR3 from genomic DNA used two-round multiplex PCR. It was primers specific to each TRBV and TRBJ gene that first-round PCR used. MiXCR was run by TCRdb on the multiplex PCR reads, yielding one entry per CDR3 protein. Of about 59,000 distinct CDR3 sequences listed, 26% are singletons. Sequenced here: PBMCs, sampled before or after stereotactic body radiation therapy (not recorded which). These TCRs come from a donor over 45 with non-small cell lung cancer.

The rearrangement uses TRBV25-1 and TRBJ1-6, with 7 positions matching TRBD1. The J segment lost 9 bases and the V segment lost 5 bases, leaving 16 bases of the junction unmatched. The germline CDR1 and CDR2 sequences are MGHDK and SYGVNS. CDR3 length equals 17 residues. CDR3 protein: CASSISSGGKIISPLHF. The CDR3, as DNA: TGTGCCAGCAGTATTTCGTCAGGGGGGAAAATAATTTCACCCCTCCACTTT.

About this clonotype itself: Its ends do not fully match the called genes, so a read error is possible. The chain recombines TRBV18 with TRBJ2-3; D unresolved. This CDR3 contains 14 residues. The germline V gene has CDR1 KGHSH and CDR2 LQKENI. CDR3 DNA sequence: TGTGCCAGCCCACCTCTAGAAGGCATAGATACGCAGTATTTT. This translates into CASPPLEGIDTQYF.

In this sample, this clonotype turned up a few times. Possible read error: a much larger clone is one base away. This chain links TRBV5-8 with TRBJ1-6; 8 positions match TRBD1. V gave up 3 bases and J gave up 12 bases; unmatched junction bases: 11. This CDR3 has 15 residues. Per the germline V gene, CDR1 is SGHTS and CDR2 is YDEGEE. The CDR3 is CASSSLGQEPRPLHF. For the CDR3, the DNA is TGTGCCAGCAGCTCGTTGGGACAGGAGCCGAGACCCCTCCACTTT.

This clonotype was counted ten times or more. The V call is TRBV6-5, the J call TRBJ1-1; TRBD1 is a possible D gene (5 bases). The CDR3 is 14 residues long. V shed 2 bases and J shed 2 bases, with 9 bases lying between them. CDR1 and CDR2 (germline): MNHEY, SVGAGI. CDR3 region: CASSYDSLNTEAFF. The CDR3 DNA follows: TGTGCCAGCAGTTACGACAGCCTTAACACTGAAGCTTTCTTT.

In regard to this clonotype: This may stem from a read error, because a much larger clone lies one nucleotide away. The chain uses TRBV4-1 and TRBJ2-1; D might be TRBD2 (6 bases). CDR1 is MGHRA, CDR2 YSYEKL, per germline. The CDR3 is made up of 14 amino acids. Trimming took 7 bases from V and 5 from J, leaving 15 bases between them. The CDR3 sequence: CASIPGLANNEQFF. The CDR3 DNA reads as TGCGCCAGCATCCCGGGACTGGCAAACAATGAGCAGTTCTTC.

The table lists this clonotype with a few counts. CDR3 region: CASSRSSGGGETQYF. In DNA, the CDR3 is TGTGCCAGCAGCAGAAGTAGCGGGGGGGGTGAGACCCAGTACTTC. The chain combines TRBV7-2 with TRBJ2-5, with 11 bases aligning to TRBD2. The CDR3 extends over 15 amino acids. Germline V CDR1 and CDR2: SGHTA, FQGNSA. V lost 5 bases, J lost 5 bases, and 7 bases stayed unmatched.

Ten or more counts support this clonotype. The V and J genes are TRBV5-1 and TRBJ1-2; possible D gene TRBD1, 5 bases. The CDR3 length is 14 residues. The V end lost 3 bases, the J end lost 4 bases, and 13 bases lay between the germline ends. From germline, CDR1 is SGHRS and CDR2 YFSETQ. This CDR3 reads CASSSSAGGYGYTF. CDR3 in DNA: TGCGCCAGCAGCTCCTCGGCGGGGGGCTATGGCTACACCTTC. The whole variable domain, remainder taken from reference TRBV5-1 and TRBJ1-2, is KAGVTQTPRYLIKTRGQQVTLSCSPISGHRSVSWYQQTPGQGLQFLFEYFSETQRNKGNFPGRFSGRQFSNSRSEMNVSTLELGDSALYLCASSSSAGGYGYTFGSGTRLTVV.

This clonotype was counted at least ten times. The chain employs TRBV4-1 and TRBJ1-2; 11 nucleotides match TRBD1. Germline values: CDR1 MGHRA, CDR2 YSYEKL. This CDR3 has 16 amino acids. The ends lost 0 bases at V and 7 bases at J; junction bases unmatched: 7. The CDR3 is CASSQDGTGGSVGYTF. CDR3 DNA: TGCGCCAGCAGCCAAGATGGGACAGGGGGTAGTGTTGGCTACACCTTC.

About this clonotype itself: At one end, the junction sequence differs from germline, possibly due to a read error. The chain has TRBV6-1 and TRBJ2-7, with TRBD1 as a possible D gene (5 bases). Looked up from germline, CDR1 is MNHNS and CDR2 is SASEGT. The CDR3 is made up of 13 amino acids. The CDR3 protein is CASSTARSFEQYF. As DNA, the CDR3 is TGTGCCAGTTCGACAGCGAGGTCCTTCGAGCAGTACTTC.

This clonotype came up many times. J is TRBJ1-5 and V is TRBV19, with D tentatively TRBD1 (5 bases). Germline CDR1 LNHDA, CDR2 SQIVND (reference sequence). Trimming removed 7 bases at V and 6 bases at J, with 19 bases between. The CDR3 runs to 15 residues. The CDR3 sequence is CASTSSLGRGQPQHF. The CDR3 DNA sequence: TGTGCCAGTACCTCCTCGTTGGGAAGGGGTCAGCCCCAGCATTTT. Combining the CDR3 with reference TRBV19 and TRBJ1-5 gives the whole variable domain DGGITQSPKYLFRKEGQNVTLSCEQNLNHDAMYWYRQDPGQGLRLIYYSQIVNDFQKGDIAEGYSVSREKKESFPLTVTSAQKNPTAFYLCASTSSLGRGQPQHFGDGTRLSIL.

This clonotype was counted many times. This sequence joins TRBV4-1 and TRBJ2-2; 7 nucleotides line up with TRBD2. Germline V gives CDR1 MGHRA, CDR2 YSYEKL. V trimming: 0 bases; J trimming: 4 bases; junction bases outside the gene matches: 5. The CDR3 contains 16 residues. The CDR3 DNA is TGCGCCAGCAGCCAAGATTTTGGGGGGGGCACCGGGGAGCTGTTTTTT. Protein: CASSQDFGGGTGELFF.

This clonotype was seen many times. This rearrangement joins TRBV11-2 to TRBJ1-5; D not certain. The germline CDR1 and CDR2 sequences are SGHAT and FQNNGV. V lost 2 bases and J 6 bases, leaving 8 bases between the germline ends. The CDR3 consists of 13 residues. In DNA, the CDR3 is TGTGCCAGCAGCTTAAGGCCGGGTCAGCCCCAGCATTTT. It yields the protein CASSLRPGQPQHF.

Many counts were recorded for this clonotype. V usage is TRBV20-1 and J usage is TRBJ2-1; TRBD2 matches at 7 bases. In germline, CDR1 is DFQATT, CDR2 SNEGSKA (reference sequence). The length of the CDR3 is 16 residues. Trimming cost V 0 bases and J 0 bases; bases outside gene matches: 5. For the CDR3, the DNA is TGCAGTGCTAGAGATTTCGCGGGGGACTCCTACAATGAGCAGTTCTTC. This encodes CSARDFAGDSYNEQFF.

Comment on this clonotype: Possible read error: a much larger clone is one base away. V is TRBV6-1 and J is TRBJ2-7; 11 bases agree with TRBD2. Germline lookup yields CDR1 MNHNS and CDR2 SASEGT. This CDR3 comprises 19 residues. The ends lost 5 bases at V and 0 bases at J; junction bases unmatched: 15. CDR3 DNA sequence: TGTGCCAGCAGTCCCCGCCCCGGGACTAGCGGCGCCTTCTCCTACGAGCAGTACTTC. It encodes CASSPRPGTSGAFSYEQYF.

This clonotype occurred many times. This chain connects TRBV3-1 to TRBJ2-5, with D possibly matching TRBD2 (7 bases). Germline V CDR1 and CDR2: LGHDT, YNNKEL (reference sequence). V lost 4 bases, J lost 5 bases, and 11 bases lay in between. This CDR3 is built from 13 residues. CDR3 bases: TGTGCCAGCAGCCGGGGGGGGCAGGAGACCCAGTACTTC. Its protein product is CASSRGGQETQYF.

This clonotype has ten or more counts. V is TRBV5-1 and J is TRBJ1-6; no clear D. The V end was cut by 0 bases, the J end by 0 bases, with 13 bases between. The germline CDR1 and CDR2 sequences are SGHRS and YFSETQ. This CDR3 region has 18 residues. The CDR3 protein is CASSLVSGSLSYNSPLHF. The CDR3 DNA reads TGCGCCAGCAGCTTGGTGTCCGGCAGCCTCTCCTATAATTCACCCCTCCACTTT.

This clonotype has ten or more counts. V and J are TRBV4-1 and TRBJ1-4, with D possibly being TRBD1 (6 bases). V was shortened by 4 bases and J by 6 bases, with 21 bases between the two germline ends. Germline V lookup: CDR1 MGHRA, CDR2 YSYEKL. The CDR3 extends over 17 amino acids. CDR3 sequence reads: CASSLGPRGVTDEKLFF. CDR3 DNA: TGCGCCAGCAGCCTGGGACCGAGGGGGGTAACAGATGAAAAACTGTTTTTT.

Turning to this clonotype: A read error is possible here, since a much larger clone lies one base away. The rearrangement joins TRBV5-4 to TRBJ1-2; TRBD1 matches 9 bases. The germline V gene has CDR1 SGHNT and CDR2 YYREEE (reference sequence). Germline trimming cut 6 bases from V and 7 bases from J; bases unmatched to any gene: 13. CDR3 length: 15 residues. The CDR3 nucleotides read TGTGCCAGCACGCGGGCAGGACAGGGGCTTCTTGGCTACACCTTC. It translates to CASTRAGQGLLGYTF.

Ten or more counts support this clonotype. The genes are TRBV6-2 or TRBV6-3 and TRBJ2-1; TRBD2 agrees at 8 bases. Germline V gene lookup returns CDR1 MNHEY and CDR2 SVGEGT. V dropped 2 bases and J dropped 0; count of bases not matched to a gene: 15. The CDR3 runs to 20 residues. The CDR3 DNA reads TGTGCCAGCAGTTACACATTGAGCGGGGGACTCTTTAGCTCCTACAATGAGCAGTTCTTC. Protein sequence: CASSYTLSGGLFSSYNEQFF.

This clonotype was counted many times. V gene TRBV11-1 combines with J gene TRBJ2-2; tentative D call: TRBD1 (6 bases). This CDR3 comprises 15 residues. V lost 5 bases and J lost 6, with 16 bases in between. Germline V gene sequence: CDR1 SGHAT, CDR2 FQDESV (reference sequence). CDR3 sequence: CASSHQGTLPGELFF. Written as DNA, the CDR3 is TGTGCCAGCAGCCATCAAGGGACACTTCCCGGGGAGCTGTTTTTT.

The chain recombines TRBV5-6 with TRBJ2-7, with 11 bases lining up with TRBD1. The V gene's germline CDR1 is SGHDT and CDR2 YYEEEE. V was clipped by 4 bases and J by 7 bases; unmatched bases: 10. CDR3 length: 15 amino acids. CDR3 sequence reads: CASSRGQGVMWEQYF. The DNA for the CDR3 is TGTGCCAGCAGCCGGGGACAGGGGGTTATGTGGGAGCAGTACTTC.

This clonotype showed up many times. This chain connects TRBV6-2 or TRBV6-3 to TRBJ1-5, with D uncertain. The CDR3 totals 16 residues. V was trimmed by 5 bases and J by 0 bases, leaving 14 bases between them. Germline assignment: CDR1 MNHEY and CDR2 SVGEGT. The CDR3 here is CASSEWVDYSNQPQHF. The CDR3, as DNA: TGTGCCAGCAGTGAATGGGTGGATTATAGCAATCAGCCCCAGCATTTT.

The chain is built from TRBV24-1 and TRBJ1-2, with unresolved D. The CDR3 runs to 13 residues. The germline V and J ends were trimmed by 7 bases and 4 bases, with 12 bases remaining between them. CDR1 KGHDR and CDR2 SFDVKD come from the germline V gene. Here the CDR3 DNA reads TGTGCCACCAGCGACCCTCTACGCTATGGCTACACCTTC. Amino acid sequence: CATSDPLRYGYTF.

The chain employs TRBV6-5 and TRBJ1-2; D might be TRBD1 (5 bases). The CDR3 runs to 17 residues. The V gene lost 1 base and the J gene lost 6 bases, with 21 bases spanning the gap. Germline V lookup: CDR1 MNHEY, CDR2 SVGAGI. CDR3 amino acids: CASSYLKSTWTFNGYTF. The CDR3 bases are TGTGCCAGCAGTTACTTGAAGTCCACCTGGACATTCAATGGCTACACCTTC.

This clonotype has at least ten counts. The chain has TRBV19 and TRBJ1-6, with a weak D call TRBD1 (5 bases). V lost 5 bases to trimming and J lost 10 bases, with 18 bases between them. Germline assignment: CDR1 LNHDA and CDR2 SQIVND (reference sequence). The CDR3 extends over 15 amino acids. CDR3 region: CASSPGQPSWSPLHF. DNA of the CDR3: TGTGCCAGTAGTCCCGGACAACCTTCGTGGTCACCCCTCCACTTT.

This clonotype was recorded at least ten times. The chain is built from TRBV6-2 or TRBV6-3 and TRBJ1-2; D call uncertain. Germline assignment: CDR1 MNHEY and CDR2 SVGEGT. Trimming stripped 5 bases from V and 4 bases from J, with 11 bases between. The CDR3 length is 13 residues. The CDR3 reads CASSQIRGYGYTF. CDR3 nucleotide sequence: TGTGCCAGCAGTCAAATCCGGGGCTATGGCTACACCTTC.

As for this clonotype: A far larger clone differs by one base, so this is likely a read error. The genes are TRBV28 and TRBJ2-2, with TRBD2 matching 11 bases. This CDR3 has 17 residues. Per the germline V gene, CDR1 is MDHEN and CDR2 is SYDVKM. CDR3 sequence (DNA): TGTGCCAGAAGTTTTAGGGGGACTAGCGGAAGCACCGGGGAGCTGTTTTTT. Translation gives CARSFRGTSGSTGELFF.

The table lists this clonotype with many counts. This sequence joins TRBV20-1 and TRBJ2-4, with D hard to call. The ends were cut back, 3 bases at V and 1 base at J, with 13 bases in the middle. In germline, CDR1 is DFQATT, CDR2 SNEGSKA (reference sequence). The CDR3 contains 15 residues. DNA of the CDR3: TGCAGTGCTAGCGCGGTCGCGAGGGCCAAAAACATTCAGTACTTC. This gives the protein CSASAVARAKNIQYF.

This clonotype was detected ten times or more. The rearrangement joins TRBV7-2 to TRBJ1-6; possibly TRBD1 for D (5 bases). The CDR3 runs 12 residues. The V gene lost 5 bases and the J gene lost 11 bases, with 10 bases spanning the gap. Looked up from germline, CDR1 is SGHTA and CDR2 is FQGNSA. In nucleotides, the CDR3 is TGTGCCAGCAGCCCTTCGGGGGCACCCCTCCACTTT. This gives the protein CASSPSGAPLHF.